The 8 T cell receptor beta chains below were found in one sample sequenced in a study of T-cell memory formation after mild COVID-19. Each CDR3 protein is one row after TCRdb ran MiXCR on the 5' RACE reads. The sample contains approximately 440,000 distinct CDR3 sequences, 20% of which appear only once. The sample comprised PBMCs or a T cell subset sorted from them (not recorded which). All receptors derive from an adult woman who had mild COVID-19 (a few samples of this study predate the infection). Cell type and time point are not known.

The chain employs TRBV27 and TRBJ2-7; no definite D call. The CDR3 covers 14 residues. Germline V gene data show CDR1 as MNHEY and CDR2 as SMNVEV (reference sequence). V lost 3 bases, J lost 2 bases, and 11 bases lay in between. In DNA form, the CDR3 reads TGTGCCAGCAGTTTTGGTGGCCTTACCTACGAGCAGTACTTC. It translates to CASSFGGLTYEQYF.

This clonotype was detected only a few times. The rearrangement joins TRBV18 to TRBJ2-1; TRBD2 matches at 12 bases. The CDR3 sequence is 16 residues long. V shed 5 bases, J shed 0 bases, and the junction held 2 bases outside the gene matches. Germline CDR1 is KGHSH and CDR2 is LQKENI. CDR3 nucleotides: TGTGCCAGCTCAACTAGCGGGGGGCTCTCCTACAATGAGCAGTTCTTC. Protein: CASSTSGGLSYNEQFF.

CDR3 bases: TGTGCCAGCAGTTTAGGGGACGGCCGGGAGTATTTT. Translated, it gives CASSLGDGREYF. The gene calls are TRBV12-3 or TRBV12-4 and TRBJ2-3; D is possibly TRBD1 or TRBD2 (5 bases each). The CDR3 runs to 12 residues. V lost 1 base, J lost 13 bases, and 12 bases lay in between.

The gene calls are TRBV7-2 and TRBJ2-1; 11 positions agree with TRBD2. The germline CDR1 and CDR2 sequences are SGHTA and FQGNSA. The CDR3 totals 18 residues. V lost 1 base to trimming and J lost 2 bases; unmatched junction nucleotides: 7. CDR3 sequence: CASSLEGLAGGPYNEQFF. CDR3 coding DNA: TGTGCCAGCAGCTTAGAAGGCCTAGCGGGGGGCCCCTACAATGAGCAGTTCTTC. Drawing the rest from reference TRBV7-2 and TRBJ2-1, the complete variable domain is GAGVSQSPSNKVTEKGKDVELRCDPISGHTALYWYRQSLGQGLEFLIYFQGNSAPDKSGLPSDRFSAERTGGSVSTLTIQRTQQEDSAVYLCASSLEGLAGGPYNEQFFGPGTRLTVL.

CDR3 amino acids: CASSEAEGAVGTEAFF. CDR3 in DNA: TGTGCCAGCAGTGAAGCGGAGGGGGCGGTCGGCACTGAAGCTTTCTTT. J is TRBJ1-1 and V is TRBV2; TRBD1 matches 7 bases. V was pared by 0 bases and J by 4 bases, with 8 bases of the junction left unmatched. The CDR3 totals 16 residues. From germline, CDR1 is SNHLY and CDR2 FYNNEI.

The chain couples TRBV27 to TRBJ2-3, with 14 bases lining up with TRBD2. Trimming at V came to 6 bases and at J to 4 bases, leaving 9 bases not matched to a gene. The CDR3 loop spans 17 amino acids. The V gene's germline CDR1 is MNHEY and CDR2 SMNVEV (reference sequence). In DNA form, the CDR3 reads TGTGCCAGCAGACCTACCGGGACTAGCGGGAGTGCAGATACGCAGTATTTT. As protein: CASRPTGTSGSADTQYF.

CDR3 region: CASLPRGPGYTF. CDR3 DNA sequence: TGTGCCAGCCTCCCGAGGGGGCCTGGCTACACCTTC. The chain recombines TRBV6-6 with TRBJ1-2; TRBD1 matches at 7 bases. Germline trimming cut 8 bases from V and 7 bases from J; bases unmatched to any gene: 7. This CDR3 is 12 amino acids long. Germline values: CDR1 MNHNY, CDR2 SVGAGI (reference sequence).

This clonotype was seen a handful of times. The CDR3 is CASSYSAGNQPQHF. CDR3 DNA sequence: TGTGCCAGCAGTTACTCGGCCGGGAACCAGCCCCAGCATTTT. V and J are TRBV6-5 and TRBJ1-5, with D unresolved. Germline loops: CDR1 MNHEY, CDR2 SVGAGI. V lost 0 bases, J lost 7 bases, and 10 bases lay in between. CDR3 length: 14 residues.